One TCR beta chain is described in this entry. This specimen comes from a study of T cell responses to AZD1222 COVID-19 vaccine. Sequencing used immunoSEQ multiplex PCR; TCRdb keeps in-frame clones, though not all of them. This sample yields approximately 160,000 clones, of which 85% to 95% are seen a single time; 0.7% to 0.9% belongs to the top ten. The material was peripheral blood, obtained on day 0 of AZD1222 vaccination. The TCR comes from an adult in good health.

The CDR3 DNA sequence: TGTGCCAGCAGTGAAAGCGGGACTACCTCCTACGAGCAGTACTTC. Its translation: CASSESGTTSYEQYF. The chain links TRBV2 to TRBJ2-7, with 7 bases matching TRBD2. The J segment lost 0 bases and the V segment lost 2 bases, leaving 4 bases of the junction unmatched. CDR1 and CDR2 from the germline V gene are SNHLY and FYNNEI. The CDR3 is 15 residues long.